Below, 26 T cell receptor beta chains from the same sample are listed, as sequenced in a study of blood T cell repertoires in COVID-19. The repertoire was sequenced with immunoSEQ multiplex PCR; TCRdb's copy has only in-frame clones and lacks some. This table holds tens of thousands of clones, approximately 93% found once. Sample: peripheral blood. The receptors come from a human donor in a cohort sampled during active COVID-19.

The V gene is TRBV5-1, the J gene TRBJ1-2; 8 nucleotides match TRBD1. Looked up from germline, CDR1 is SGHRS and CDR2 is YFSETQ. V shed 1 base and J 8 bases; nucleotides not matched to a gene: 10. The CDR3 totals 15 residues. The CDR3 here is CASSLKPRGQGGYTF. CDR3 coding DNA: TGCGCCAGCAGCTTGAAGCCCAGGGGGCAGGGCGGCTACACCTTC. Combining the CDR3 with reference TRBV5-1 and TRBJ1-2 gives the whole variable domain KAGVTQTPRYLIKTRGQQVTLSCSPISGHRSVSWYQQTPGQGLQFLFEYFSETQRNKGNFPGRFSGRQFSNSRSEMNVSTLELGDSALYLCASSLKPRGQGGYTFGSGTRLTVV.

The J gene is TRBJ1-1, the V gene TRBV6-2 or TRBV6-3, with TRBD1 identical over 7 bases. CDR1 MNHEY and CDR2 SVGEGT come from the germline V gene. The CDR3 covers 14 residues. V lost 3 bases, J lost 2 bases, and 3 bases stayed unmatched. Here the CDR3 reads CASSYGTENTEAFF. The DNA for the CDR3 is TGTGCCAGCAGTTATGGGACAGAAAACACTGAAGCTTTCTTT.

The chain has TRBV5-1 and TRBJ2-1; D gene uncertain. The CDR3 is 15 amino acids. Germline CDR1 is SGHRS and CDR2 is YFSETQ. V lost 1 base and J lost 2, with 10 bases in between. CDR3 nucleotide sequence: TGCGCCAGCAGCTTGTACAGTTTCGCCTACAATGAGCAGTTCTTC. Translating gives CASSLYSFAYNEQFF. Based on the CDR3 plus reference TRBV5-1 and TRBJ2-1, the full variable domain is KAGVTQTPRYLIKTRGQQVTLSCSPISGHRSVSWYQQTPGQGLQFLFEYFSETQRNKGNFPGRFSGRQFSNSRSEMNVSTLELGDSALYLCASSLYSFAYNEQFFGPGTRLTVL.

This rearrangement joins TRBV2 to TRBJ2-1; the match to TRBD2 covers 12 bases. Germline trimming cut 6 bases from V and 6 bases from J; bases unmatched to any gene: 18. This CDR3 region has 19 residues. Germline values: CDR1 SNHLY, CDR2 FYNNEI. For the CDR3, the DNA is TGTGCCAGCAGGACCCCTCTAGCGGGGGGGCGTTCTAGTGGCAATGAGCAGTTCTTC. As protein: CASRTPLAGGRSSGNEQFF. The variable domain in full, completed from reference TRBV2 and TRBJ2-1, reads EPEVTQTPSHQVTQMGQEVILRCVPISNHLYFYWYRQILGQKVEFLVSFYNNEISEKSEIFDDQFSVERPDGSNFTLKIRSTKLEDSAMYFCASRTPLAGGRSSGNEQFFGPGTRLTVL.

This chain joins TRBV18 and TRBJ2-7; D uncertain. The CDR3 runs 15 residues. Trimming took 0 bases from V and 4 from J, leaving 13 bases between them. Germline CDR1 KGHSH, CDR2 LQKENI. CDR3 DNA sequence: TGTGCCAGCTCACCACCGGCCAGAACCCTTTACGAGCAGTACTTC. Amino acids: CASSPPARTLYEQYF.

This chain connects TRBV12-3 or TRBV12-4 to TRBJ2-1; D gene unclear. CDR3 size: 12 residues. Trimming stripped 3 bases from V and 8 bases from J, with 8 bases between. The CDR3 reads CASSFFLHEQFF. The CDR3 DNA sequence: TGTGCCAGCAGTTTTTTCCTTCATGAGCAGTTCTTC.

The table lists this clone with a count of one. This rearrangement joins TRBV13 to TRBJ2-3, with a possible D match to TRBD2 (5 bases). The CDR3 contains 16 residues. Germline CDR1 is PRHDT and CDR2 is FYEKMQ (reference sequence). The germline V and J ends were trimmed by 1 base and 1 base, with 12 bases remaining between them. The CDR3 loop reads CASSLAVERGTDTQYF. In DNA, the CDR3 is TGTGCCAGCAGCTTAGCCGTGGAGAGGGGCACAGATACGCAGTATTTT. Full variable domain (outside the CDR3, taken from reference TRBV13 and TRBJ2-3): AAGVIQSPRHLIKEKRETATLKCYPIPRHDTVYWYQQGPGQDPQFLISFYEKMQSDKGSIPDRFSAQQFSDYHSELNMSSLELGDSALYFCASSLAVERGTDTQYFGPGTRLTVL.

CDR3 amino acids: CASSQATLAGVVGEQFF. The DNA for the CDR3 is TGTGCCAGCAGCCAAGCAACGCTAGCGGGGGTCGTAGGTGAGCAGTTCTTC. V gene TRBV14 combines with J gene TRBJ2-1; TRBD2 matches at 10 bases. Germline CDR1 SGHDN, CDR2 FVKESK. The CDR3 runs to 17 residues. Trimming at V came to 1 base and at J to 9 bases, leaving 12 bases not matched to a gene.

The V gene is TRBV24-1, the J gene TRBJ2-1; D possibly corresponds to TRBD1 (6 bases). This CDR3 spans 14 amino acids. Per germline, CDR1 KGHDR and CDR2 SFDVKD. V shed 12 bases and J shed 16 bases, with 30 bases lying between them. The CDR3 DNA follows: TGTGCCCGAGTGTCCGGTCGGACAGAACAACTCTCCTTCTTC. This sequence encodes CARVSGRTEQLSFF.

The chain combines TRBV19 with TRBJ2-3; maybe TRBD2 (5 bases). Germline V gene lookup returns CDR1 LNHDA and CDR2 SQIVND (reference sequence). The CDR3 is 14 amino acids. The V and J ends lost 3 bases and 3 bases respectively, with 10 bases between them. The CDR3 here is CASSILDLTDTQYF. The CDR3 region has the DNA TGTGCCAGTAGTATCTTGGACTTAACAGATACGCAGTATTTT.

The V and J genes are TRBV4-1 and TRBJ1-5; D unresolved. CDR1 is MGHRA and CDR2 is YSYEKL in the germline V gene. This CDR3 has 13 residues. V lost 0 bases and J lost 5, with 5 bases in between. This CDR3 is CASSQDSDQPQHF. For the CDR3, the DNA is TGCGCCAGCAGCCAAGACAGTGATCAGCCCCAGCATTTT.

V and J are TRBV27 and TRBJ2-3, with 8 bases aligning to TRBD1. Germline trimming cut 5 bases from V and 2 bases from J; bases unmatched to any gene: 15. This CDR3 contains 18 residues. Per the germline V gene, CDR1 is MNHEY and CDR2 is SMNVEV (reference sequence). The CDR3 nucleotides read TGTGCCAGCAGTCTAATACCCCTTGGGACAGGAAACACAGATACGCAGTATTTT. Translation gives CASSLIPLGTGNTDTQYF.

This clone appeared a single time. CDR3 sequence (DNA): TGTGCCAGCAGCGTAGGCGGCGGGGGGTCCGGCGATACGCAGTATTTT. It encodes CASSVGGGGSGDTQYF. The V call is TRBV9, the J call TRBJ2-3, with 8 nucleotides matching TRBD2. V dropped 0 bases and J dropped 6; count of bases not matched to a gene: 9. The V gene's germline CDR1 is SGDLS and CDR2 YYNGEE. This CDR3 spans 16 amino acids.

The V and J genes are TRBV27 and TRBJ1-2; 10 nucleotides agree with TRBD1. The ends lost 2 bases at V and 4 bases at J; junction bases unmatched: 10. Germline V lookup: CDR1 MNHEY, CDR2 SMNVEV (reference sequence). CDR3 length equals 17 residues. The CDR3 DNA is TGTGCCAGCAGTTTAAGGGCCGGGACAGGGGATAGCTATGGCTACACCTTC. It is translated as CASSLRAGTGDSYGYTF.

The chain uses TRBV19 and TRBJ2-2; 15 bases are shared with TRBD2. Looked up from germline, CDR1 is LNHDA and CDR2 is SQIVND (reference sequence). This CDR3 is 18 amino acids long. Trimming took 7 bases from V and 4 from J; bases not matched to a gene: 10. The CDR3 is CASISPPGLAGGTGELFF. The CDR3 bases are TGTGCCAGTATATCCCCACCGGGACTAGCGGGAGGCACCGGGGAGCTGTTTTTT.

The chain recombines TRBV4-2 with TRBJ2-1; D is unresolved. The CDR3 runs 16 residues. The V end lost 0 bases, the J end lost 0 bases, and 9 bases lay between the germline ends. Germline V gene lookup returns CDR1 LGHNA and CDR2 YNFKEQ. The CDR3 protein is CASSQDYRSSYNEQFF. The CDR3 DNA reads as TGTGCCAGCAGCCAAGACTACAGAAGCTCCTACAATGAGCAGTTCTTC.

CDR3: CSVEDLVQGNEKLFF. CDR3 sequence (DNA): TGCAGCGTTGAAGATCTGGTCCAGGGAAATGAAAAACTGTTTTTT. This chain uses TRBV29-1 with TRBJ1-4; D might be TRBD1 (5 bases). The CDR3 runs to 15 residues. V lost 0 bases to trimming and J lost 5 bases, with 13 bases between them. Germline CDR1 is SQVTM and CDR2 is ANQGSEA.

The J gene is TRBJ1-2, the V gene TRBV11-2; the D is unclear. Trimming left V 5 bases short and J 5 bases short, with 15 bases between. CDR1 and CDR2 (germline): SGHAT, FQNNGV. The CDR3 length is 14 residues. CDR3 DNA: TGTGCCAGCAGCCCAGGAGGGTTCGGGTATGGCTACACCTTC. Its protein is CASSPGGFGYGYTF.

J is TRBJ2-7 and V is TRBV24-1, with D possibly matching TRBD1 (6 bases). V was shortened by 5 bases and J by 3 bases, with 16 bases between the two germline ends. Germline CDR1 is KGHDR and CDR2 is SFDVKD. This CDR3 is built from 15 residues. The CDR3 here is CATSGPTGNLYEQYF. The CDR3 coding sequence is TGTGCCACCAGTGGACCAACAGGGAATCTCTACGAGCAGTACTTC.

This clone came up once. The CDR3 DNA follows: TGTGCCAGCAGTTTACTGGGACAGGGGGACACTGAAGCTTTCTTT. This sequence encodes CASSLLGQGDTEAFF. The chain has TRBV27 and TRBJ1-1; 11 bases map to TRBD1. CDR1 and CDR2 from the germline V gene are MNHEY and SMNVEV (reference sequence). Trimming removed 2 bases from V and 3 bases from J; junction bases left unmatched: 2. The CDR3 totals 15 residues.

This chain connects TRBV13 to TRBJ2-1; D gene uncertain. The CDR3 runs to 14 residues. Germline values: CDR1 PRHDT, CDR2 FYEKMQ (reference sequence). V lost 2 bases and J 8 bases, leaving 13 bases between the germline ends. CDR3 coding DNA: TGTGCCAGCAGCTTAAGTCTTCCACGGGATGAGCAGTTCTTC. Protein product: CASSLSLPRDEQFF.

V usage is TRBV27 and J usage is TRBJ1-2, with 8 bases matching TRBD1. V was pared by 5 bases and J by 7 bases, with 15 bases of the junction left unmatched. The CDR3 consists of 16 residues. The germline V gene encodes CDR1 MNHEY and CDR2 SMNVEV (reference sequence). CDR3 loop: CASSPTGQGGRGGYTF. In DNA, the CDR3 is TGTGCCAGCAGTCCCACCGGACAGGGTGGTCGGGGTGGCTACACCTTC.

The chain uses TRBV4-1 and TRBJ1-5; D is unclear. Germline V gives CDR1 MGHRA, CDR2 YSYEKL. V lost 3 bases and J 7 bases, leaving 16 bases between the germline ends. The CDR3 length is 15 residues. Here the CDR3 reads CASSHQQSLGQPQHF. The CDR3 region has the DNA TGCGCCAGCAGCCATCAACAGTCGCTCGGACAGCCCCAGCATTTT.

J is TRBJ1-1 and V is TRBV3-1 (or the pseudogene TRBV3-2); maybe TRBD1 (5 bases). Trimming stripped 0 bases from V and 11 bases from J, with 16 bases between. This CDR3 contains 14 residues. Germline lookup yields CDR1 LGHDT and CDR2 YNNKEL (reference sequence). CDR3 nucleotide sequence: TGTGCCAGCAGCCAAGATCCGAAGGGGACTGGGGCTTTCTTT. Amino acids: CASSQDPKGTGAFF.

V and J are TRBV7-3 and TRBJ2-1; 9 bases match TRBD2. With 2 bases clipped from V and 6 bases from J, the junction kept 2 bases outside the gene matches. This CDR3 has 14 residues. Per germline, CDR1 SGHTA and CDR2 FQGTGA. For the CDR3, the DNA is TGTGCCAGCAGCTTAGCGGGAGGGCTCAATGAGCAGTTCTTC. This codes for CASSLAGGLNEQFF.

This clone has only one observation. This chain connects TRBV19 to TRBJ1-1; D unclear. CDR3 length: 12 residues. Trimming pared 3 bases from V and 10 bases from J, leaving 12 bases between. CDR1 and CDR2 (germline): LNHDA, SQIVND (reference sequence). This CDR3 reads CASSITQGGAFF. The CDR3 nucleotides read TGTGCCAGTAGTATTACTCAAGGAGGAGCTTTCTTT.